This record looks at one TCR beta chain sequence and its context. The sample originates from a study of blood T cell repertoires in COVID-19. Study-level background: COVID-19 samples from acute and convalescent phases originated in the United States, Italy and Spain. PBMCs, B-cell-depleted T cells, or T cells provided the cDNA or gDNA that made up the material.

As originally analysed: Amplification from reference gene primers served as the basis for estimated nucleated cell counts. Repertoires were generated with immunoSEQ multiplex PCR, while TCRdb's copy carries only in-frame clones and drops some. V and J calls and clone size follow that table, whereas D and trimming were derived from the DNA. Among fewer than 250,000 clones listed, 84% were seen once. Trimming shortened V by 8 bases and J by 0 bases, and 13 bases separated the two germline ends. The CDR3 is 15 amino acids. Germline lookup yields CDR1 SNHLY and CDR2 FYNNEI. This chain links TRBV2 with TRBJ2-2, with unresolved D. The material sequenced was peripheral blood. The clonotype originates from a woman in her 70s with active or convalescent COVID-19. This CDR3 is CASQHTSANTGELFF. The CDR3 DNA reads TGTGCCAGCCAACATACCAGCGCGAACACCGGGGAGCTGTTTTTT.